The next 22 T cell receptor beta chains were all read from a single sample in a study of blood T cell repertoires in COVID-19. Generated by immunoSEQ multiplex PCR, the TCRdb table keeps only in-frame clones and is missing some. The sample records 250,000 to 300,000 clones, about 89% being singletons. Material for sequencing was peripheral blood. The receptors originated from a man aged 35 to 55 with acute or convalescent COVID-19.

This clone was counted between two and nine times. V gene TRBV6-5 combines with J gene TRBJ2-7; D uncertain. V was trimmed by 6 bases and J by 6 bases, leaving 12 bases between them. The germline gives CDR1 MNHEY, CDR2 SVGAGI. This CDR3 is 12 amino acids long. CDR3 in amino acids: CASRSRLLEQYF. The CDR3 region has the DNA TGTGCCAGCAGATCGAGGCTCCTCGAGCAGTACTTC.

The chain recombines TRBV6-5 with TRBJ2-2; no firm D call. The germline gives CDR1 MNHEY, CDR2 SVGAGI. V was trimmed by 7 bases and J by 5 bases, leaving 14 bases between them. The length of the CDR3 is 14 residues. CDR3 nucleotides: TGTGCCAGCACCGAGGCCCGAGTAACCGGGGAGCTGTTTTTT. This translates into CASTEARVTGELFF.

This clone was seen a single time. The genes are TRBV29-1 and TRBJ1-4; 7 bases agree with TRBD1. CDR1 and CDR2 from the germline V gene are SQVTM and ANQGSEA. The CDR3 consists of 13 residues. V gave up 8 bases and J gave up 8 bases; unmatched junction bases: 11. DNA for the CDR3: TGCAGCTATTGCACAGGGGAGGAGGAAAAACTGTTTTTT. It translates to CSYCTGEEEKLFF.

The sample holds a few counts of this clone. CDR3 sequence reads: CASSQVAGPVYEQYF. DNA of the CDR3: TGCGCCAGCAGCCAAGTAGCAGGGCCGGTCTACGAGCAGTACTTC. This chain links TRBV4-1 with TRBJ2-7; D possibly corresponds to TRBD1 (5 bases). This CDR3 comprises 15 residues. V dropped 1 base and J dropped 3 bases, with 13 bases sitting between them. In germline, CDR1 is MGHRA, CDR2 YSYEKL.

The chain carries TRBV5-8 and TRBJ2-3; TRBD1 aligns across 9 bases. The CDR3 sequence is 15 residues long. The germline V gene encodes CDR1 SGHTS and CDR2 YDEGEE. V trimming: 3 bases; J trimming: 6 bases; junction bases outside the gene matches: 8. CDR3 in amino acids: CASSSSGTGKDTQYF. CDR3 in DNA: TGTGCCAGCAGCTCCTCCGGGACAGGGAAGGATACGCAGTATTTT.

The genes are TRBV12-5 and TRBJ1-5; D possibly corresponds to TRBD1 (6 bases). CDR1 and CDR2 from the germline V gene are LGHNT and FRNRAP. The CDR3 length is 17 residues. V lost 6 bases and J 0 bases, leaving 18 bases between the germline ends. The CDR3 coding sequence is TGTGCTAGTGGACCCCCTGGGGGGGCTCATAGCAATCAGCCCCAGCATTTT. Its protein is CASGPPGGAHSNQPQHF.

The chain joins TRBV2 to TRBJ1-4; D might be TRBD1 (5 bases). CDR3 length: 15 amino acids. Germline V gene data show CDR1 as SNHLY and CDR2 as FYNNEI. Deletions cut 3 bases from V and 4 bases from J, with 12 bases between. For the CDR3, the DNA is TGTGCCAGCAGTGAGGGAGGGACCAATAATGAAAAACTGTTTTTT. This gives the protein CASSEGGTNNEKLFF.

This clone is a singleton in its sample. This CDR3 is also generated by other DNA sequences in the sample. This chain connects TRBV15 to TRBJ2-3; the D is unclear. The CDR3 length is 12 residues. With 3 bases removed from V and 3 bases from J, the gap between germline ends came to 4 bases. CDR1 is LNHNV and CDR2 is YYDKDF in the germline V gene (reference sequence). CDR3 in amino acids: CATSRSTDTQYF. The CDR3 DNA is TGTGCCACCAGCAGGAGTACAGATACGCAGTATTTT.

The DNA for the CDR3 is TGTGCCAGCAGTCAGAGTCAGGGGGGCAATCAGCCCCAGCATTTT. Its translation: CASSQSQGGNQPQHF. The V and J genes are TRBV2 and TRBJ1-5, with 7 bases matching TRBD1. The CDR3 runs 15 residues. Trimming cost V 5 bases and J 2 bases; bases outside gene matches: 6. The germline CDR1 and CDR2 sequences are SNHLY and FYNNEI.

The chain couples TRBV14 to TRBJ2-1, with 15 bases matching TRBD2. CDR1 and CDR2 (germline): SGHDN, FVKESK. The CDR3 sequence is 19 residues long. V lost 4 bases to trimming and J lost 3 bases; unmatched junction nucleotides: 10. The CDR3 DNA reads as TGTGCCAGCAGCCTTACCGGGACTAGCGGGGGGCCAGGCTACAATGAGCAGTTCTTC. Translation: CASSLTGTSGGPGYNEQFF.

This clone was observed a single time. The chain employs TRBV11-2 and TRBJ1-4; no clear D gene. There are 14 residues in the CDR3. Deletions cut 5 bases from V and 4 bases from J, with 11 bases between. Germline CDR1 reads SGHAT; CDR2 reads FQNNGV. The CDR3, as DNA: TGTGCCAGCAGCCAAAGACGGGGTAATGAAAAACTGTTTTTT. Protein product: CASSQRRGNEKLFF.

This chain links TRBV2 with TRBJ1-6; D gene unclear. Trimming cost V 3 bases and J 5 bases, with 11 bases left between them. Germline V gives CDR1 SNHLY, CDR2 FYNNEI. The CDR3 length is 15 residues. CDR3 in DNA: TGTGCCAGCAGTGAGTTTAGGCAGGATAATTCACCCCTCCACTTT. Protein product: CASSEFRQDNSPLHF.

The genes are TRBV13 and TRBJ2-7; the match to TRBD1 covers 7 bases. The CDR3 has 13 residues. V lost 5 bases and J lost 5; bases outside the gene matches: 6. Germline values: CDR1 PRHDT, CDR2 FYEKMQ (reference sequence). The CDR3 nucleotides are TGTGCCAGCAGCCTGCGACAGGGCGACGAGCAGTACTTC. Translation: CASSLRQGDEQYF. The full variable domain, with the rest looked up from reference TRBV13 and TRBJ2-7, is AAGVIQSPRHLIKEKRETATLKCYPIPRHDTVYWYQQGPGQDPQFLISFYEKMQSDKGSIPDRFSAQQFSDYHSELNMSSLELGDSALYFCASSLRQGDEQYFGPGTRLTVT.

The rearrangement joins TRBV18 to TRBJ1-3; no reliable D call. This CDR3 region has 16 residues. V shed 6 bases and J shed 0 bases, with 15 bases lying between them. Germline CDR1 KGHSH, CDR2 LQKENI. The CDR3 nucleotides are TGTGCCAGCTCCCAATCGGGAGCGAGCTCTGGAAACACCATATATTTT. It specifies CASSQSGASSGNTIYF.

The chain links TRBV27 to TRBJ1-1; tentative D call: TRBD1 (6 bases). Between the trimmed V and J ends, which lost 2 bases and 4 bases, there was a span of 11 bases. CDR1 MNHEY and CDR2 SMNVEV come from the germline V gene (reference sequence). The CDR3 contains 14 residues. CDR3 in DNA: TGTGCCAGCAGTTTACTGACAGGAGGCACTGAAGCTTTCTTT. It translates to CASSLLTGGTEAFF.

The chain couples TRBV5-1 to TRBJ2-7, with 8 bases lining up with TRBD1. Germline V gene sequence: CDR1 SGHRS, CDR2 YFSETQ. The length of the CDR3 is 15 residues. The V segment lost 4 bases and the J segment 5 bases; nucleotides outside the gene matches: 11. The CDR3 protein is CASSTQRTGWDEQYF. The CDR3 DNA is TGCGCCAGCAGCACCCAGCGGACAGGGTGGGACGAGCAGTACTTC.

The V and J genes are TRBV29-1 and TRBJ2-1; D unresolved. The CDR3 covers 12 residues. The germline CDR1 and CDR2 sequences are SQVTM and ANQGSEA. Trimming pared 7 bases from V and 4 bases from J, leaving 11 bases between. CDR3 region: CSGVGRYNEQFF. The CDR3 region has the DNA TGCAGCGGGGTGGGCCGATACAATGAGCAGTTCTTC.

This rearrangement joins TRBV2 to TRBJ2-3, with 15 bases that match TRBD2. There are 19 residues in the CDR3. Germline CDR1 SNHLY, CDR2 FYNNEI. Germline trimming cut 3 bases from V and 2 bases from J; bases unmatched to any gene: 9. CDR3 nucleotides: TGTGCCAGCAGTGATCCCCCTGGACTAGCGGGGGGGGACACAGATACGCAGTATTTT. This codes for CASSDPPGLAGGDTDTQYF. The full variable domain, its missing parts supplied by reference TRBV2 and TRBJ2-3, is EPEVTQTPSHQVTQMGQEVILRCVPISNHLYFYWYRQILGQKVEFLVSFYNNEISEKSEIFDDQFSVERPDGSNFTLKIRSTKLEDSAMYFCASSDPPGLAGGDTDTQYFGPGTRLTVL.

The chain carries TRBV6-5 and TRBJ2-2; unclear D gene. V dropped 4 bases and J dropped 3 bases, with 15 bases sitting between them. Germline V gene lookup returns CDR1 MNHEY and CDR2 SVGAGI. There are 16 residues in the CDR3. The CDR3 nucleotides are TGTGCCAGCAGTTGGGTACAGACCTTGGACACCGGGGAGCTGTTTTTT. Translation gives CASSWVQTLDTGELFF.

This sequence joins TRBV6-4 and TRBJ1-1, with D possibly being TRBD1 (5 bases). Per germline, CDR1 MRHNA and CDR2 SNTAGT. The CDR3 spans 16 residues. The V and J ends lost 5 bases and 5 bases respectively, with 21 bases between them. For the CDR3, the DNA is TGTGCCAGCAGTTTTTTATCCGGGACTCCGCGGACTGAAGCTTTCTTT. Protein: CASSFLSGTPRTEAFF.

The chain recombines TRBV6-5 with TRBJ2-3; D is possibly TRBD1 (5 bases). Per germline, CDR1 MNHEY and CDR2 SVGAGI. V dropped 10 bases and J dropped 6 bases, with 11 bases sitting between them. The CDR3 totals 11 residues. The CDR3 protein is CATSTEDTQYF. The CDR3 region has the DNA TGTGCCACCTCGACAGAGGATACGCAGTATTTT.

This clone was counted a single time. The chain joins TRBV7-2 to TRBJ1-1; D might be TRBD1 (6 bases). V dropped 7 bases and J dropped 1 base, with 13 bases sitting between them. Germline V lookup: CDR1 SGHTA, CDR2 FQGNSA. The CDR3 contains 14 residues. The CDR3 DNA sequence: TGTGCCAGCACCCAGGGGTCACCGAACACTGAAGCTTTCTTT. Translating gives CASTQGSPNTEAFF.